This paragraph covers one T cell receptor (beta chain) sequence. Its matching antigen is unknown. Amplification used 60 Vbeta primers and 13 Jbeta primers. Using immunoSEQ multiplex PCR, the repertoire was profiled, and TCRdb retains in-frame clones only, with some absent. The table lists some 140,000 clones, approximately 71% of them singletons. These data originate in a study of cytomegalovirus exposure and HLA in healthy donors. Study-wide findings and caveats: Prior analysis indicated that the majority of TCR beta V segments exhibited productivity approximately 90% or approximately 30% of the time. Immune exposure data for these donors was limited to CMV serostatus. The majority of CMV-associated TCR beta chains were reported as apparently HLA-restricted in a later analysis.

Trimming left V 5 bases short and J 1 base short, with 11 bases between. The CDR3 is made up of 14 amino acids. Germline CDR1 reads SGHVS; CDR2 reads FQNEAQ. V and J are TRBV7-8 and TRBJ1-2; D remains unclear. The origin of this receptor is a man younger than 45 in good health and CMV-seronegative. Source material: PBMCs. This CDR3 is CASSRRVNNYGYTF. The CDR3 nucleotides read TGTGCCAGCAGCCGGAGGGTTAATAACTATGGCTACACCTTC.